This T cell receptor (beta chain) came from a study of quantifying T cell responses using KT2 cells (dated by TCRdb to between 2016 and 2019). Looking at the study overall: RNA was DNase-treated and reverse transcribed with TCR alpha and beta constant-region primers, mostly using SuperScript III. Under optimum conditions, the T4 ligation step was estimated to exceed 9% efficiency. PCR2 was run as a SYBR Green qPCR and stopped at a predetermined fluorescence threshold to avoid over-amplification.

The germline V gene specifies MNHEY as CDR1 and SVGAGI as CDR2. The CDR3 contains 14 residues, cysteine and phenylalanine counted. CDR3 DNA is the only sequence kept; it has 42 bases, read in frame from the first base. Trimming removed 2 bases from V and 3 bases from J, leaving 11 bases between the germline ends. Known numbers of KT2, a T cell clone whose TCR had been sequenced previously, were spiked into unfractionated PBMC to test the sensitivity and accuracy of the pipeline. A range of KT2-to-PBMC ratios was generated by mixing KT2 cells with a fixed number of PBMC. This clonotype was detected a few times. Its antigen specificity is not known. No qualities accompany the bases; no much larger clone lies one base away. On the study overall, not on this receptor specifically: Saturation in the detection of KT2 sequences was observed at very high KT2 spike-in numbers. No side-by-side comparison of the pipeline with other TCR sequencing techniques was included in the study. The numbers of KT2 alpha and beta sequences increased linearly with the number of input KT2 cells across several orders of magnitude. KT2 sequences were still detected at the lowest spike-in tested, roughly one KT2 cell per 100,000 PBMC.

Library preparation employed UMI-ligation and nested PCR. Using T4 RNA ligase 1, a single-stranded oligonucleotide bearing the Illumina SP2 sequence plus a UMI was ligated onto the 3' end of the cDNA. PCR1 consisted of three to four cycles (98 degrees C 15 s, 69 degrees C 30 s, 72 degrees C 40 s), and for the beta primer an equimolar mix of RC1.1 and RC1.2 was used to cover TRBC1 and TRBC2. From PCR2 onward, TCR alpha and beta chains were processed separately, with sample indices and Illumina adaptors added. The UMI was composed of 12 random nucleotides, arranged as two hexamers separated by a spacer, and was positioned after an 8-base spacer. The libraries were sequenced on an Illumina MiSeq using v2 2x251 paired-end chemistry, usually with over 9 samples in each run. To boost diversity, each sequencing library was supplemented with PhiX DNA at roughly 5-7.5%. From the authors' description of their analysis: Raw reads were converted to FASTQ with bcl2fastq and were demultiplexed by dual indices with Demultiplexor. V and J genes were assigned by Decombinator through tag matching, with a single base-pair mismatch being allowed. Collapsinator used UMIs to correct both sequencing errors and frequency errors arising from PCR heterogeneity. CDR3Translator converted Decombinator identifiers to nucleotide sequence, translated to amino acids, and extracted CDR3 using C- and N-terminal motifs. A cluster of KT2 sequences that shared one unique molecular identifier was counted as a single distinct KT2 TCR. The public reads were run again by TCRdb, first through fastp at Q25 and then through MiXCR, and only productive beta chains were kept. Every CDR3 protein is listed once, alongside the most common genes and DNA of its rows. The V and J calls and clone size are TCRdb's, not the authors'. Counted in this sample were 39,000 or so distinct CDR3 sequences; over 15% of them appeared once. The ten largest account for less than 50% of the sample.

This clonotype was obtained from a human donor. The rearrangement combines TRBV6-5 with TRBJ2-7; the D gene is perhaps TRBD1, on 5 matching bases. The specimen was PBMCs spiked with cells of the T cell clone KT2. The CDR3 protein sequence reads: CASSYADDSYEQYF. The DNA is TGTGCCAGCAGTTACGCAGACGACAGCTACGAGCAGTACTTC.